Each of the 29 T cell receptor beta chains below was sequenced from the same sample in a study of T cell responses to AZD1222 COVID-19 vaccine. The repertoire was sequenced with immunoSEQ multiplex PCR; TCRdb's copy has only in-frame clones and lacks some. The top ten clones hold about 3.9% of a sample with under 200,000 clones, 93% of them seen once. The material sequenced was peripheral blood, taken on day 0 of AZD1222 vaccination. These receptors all come from an adult in good health.

The rearrangement joins TRBV7-8 to TRBJ2-1; 15 bases are a match to TRBD2. CDR3 length: 18 residues. Losses at the gene ends were 1 base for V and 10 bases for J; bases not matched to a gene: 11. Germline lookup yields CDR1 SGHVS and CDR2 FQNEAQ. The CDR3 DNA sequence: TGTGCCAGCAGCTTAGTGGTTGGACTAGCGGGAGGGGCCCGCGAGCAGTTCTTC. Its translation: CASSLVVGLAGGAREQFF.

The chain combines TRBV5-1 with TRBJ2-3; D remains unclear. Per the germline V gene, CDR1 is SGHRS and CDR2 is YFSETQ. V was shortened by 2 bases and J by 3 bases, with 7 bases between the two germline ends. The CDR3 length is 13 residues. The CDR3 loop reads CASSFLETDTQYF. DNA for the CDR3: TGCGCCAGCAGCTTCCTAGAAACAGATACGCAGTATTTT. Full variable domain (remainder filled in from reference TRBV5-1 and TRBJ2-3): KAGVTQTPRYLIKTRGQQVTLSCSPISGHRSVSWYQQTPGQGLQFLFEYFSETQRNKGNFPGRFSGRQFSNSRSEMNVSTLELGDSALYLCASSFLETDTQYFGPGTRLTVL.

V gene TRBV6-5 combines with J gene TRBJ2-5; 8 bases agree with TRBD1. Germline lookup yields CDR1 MNHEY and CDR2 SVGAGI. CDR3 size: 14 residues. Trimming removed 5 bases from V and 4 bases from J; junction bases left unmatched: 6. CDR3 DNA sequence: TGTGCCAGCAGTCAAACAGGGGGTGGAGAGACCCAGTACTTC. Translating it yields CASSQTGGGETQYF.

The chain recombines TRBV19 with TRBJ2-7; D call uncertain. V gave up 0 bases and J gave up 0 bases, with 9 bases separating them. Germline CDR1 and CDR2: LNHDA and SQIVND (reference sequence). The CDR3 totals 15 residues. CDR3 in amino acids: CASSIDLISSYEQYF. In DNA, the CDR3 is TGTGCCAGTAGTATAGACTTGATAAGCTCCTACGAGCAGTACTTC.

V gene TRBV18 combines with J gene TRBJ1-2; perhaps TRBD1 as D (5 bases). Deletions cut 3 bases from V and 8 bases from J, with 13 bases between. CDR3 size: 13 residues. CDR1 and CDR2 from the germline V gene are KGHSH and LQKENI. CDR3 sequence reads: CASSPGAPGGYTF. For the CDR3, the DNA is TGTGCCAGCTCACCCGGGGCGCCGGGGGGCTACACCTTC.

This clone was found once. The chain has TRBV19 and TRBJ1-1; the match to TRBD1 covers 9 bases. V was pared by 7 bases and J by 7 bases, with 1 base of the junction left unmatched. The CDR3 loop spans 11 amino acids. CDR1 and CDR2 from the germline V gene are LNHDA and SQIVND (reference sequence). Here the CDR3 reads CASKTGGEAFF. The CDR3 nucleotides read TGTGCCAGTAAGACAGGGGGTGAAGCTTTCTTT.

The chain combines TRBV3-1 (or the pseudogene TRBV3-2) with TRBJ2-2; D is ambiguous. The germline CDR1 and CDR2 sequences are LGHDT and YNNKEL (reference sequence). This CDR3 has 12 residues. Trimming took off 5 bases at V and 13 bases at J, with 14 bases between the two ends. CDR3 region: CASSSYGSTLFF. CDR3 bases: TGTGCCAGCAGCTCATATGGATCTACGCTGTTTTTT.

Only one count was recorded for this clone. The chain couples TRBV20-1 to TRBJ2-1, with 7 positions matching TRBD2. Germline V gene data show CDR1 as DFQATT and CDR2 as SNEGSKA (reference sequence). The CDR3 spans 14 residues. V shed 3 bases, J shed 9 bases, and the junction held 11 bases outside the gene matches. The CDR3 bases are TGCAGTGCTAGTCCCTGGGAGGGAGGGATTGAGCAGTTCTTC. Protein: CSASPWEGGIEQFF.

This clone has only a few counts. This chain uses TRBV10-1 with TRBJ1-5; no clear D. From germline, CDR1 is WNHNN and CDR2 SYGVQD (reference sequence). The CDR3 spans 16 residues. V shed 4 bases and J shed 3 bases, with 16 bases lying between them. In DNA, the CDR3 is TGCGCCAGCAGTGGGGGTTCTATTGGGGTCAATCAGCCCCAGCATTTT. This codes for CASSGGSIGVNQPQHF.

The chain uses TRBV5-1 and TRBJ2-3, with 7 bases matching TRBD1. Per germline, CDR1 SGHRS and CDR2 YFSETQ. Germline trimming cut 5 bases from V and 0 bases from J; bases unmatched to any gene: 3. The CDR3 is 14 residues long. The CDR3 loop is CASRDRPSTDTQYF. In DNA, the CDR3 is TGCGCCAGCAGGGACAGGCCGAGCACAGATACGCAGTATTTT.

The rearrangement joins TRBV19 to TRBJ1-3, with D possibly being TRBD1 (6 bases). V was cut by 7 bases and J by 2 bases, with 12 bases left in between. The germline gives CDR1 LNHDA, CDR2 SQIVND (reference sequence). CDR3 length: 14 residues. CDR3 sequence reads: CASNLPGAGNTIYF. DNA for the CDR3: TGTGCCAGTAACCTGCCAGGGGCTGGAAACACCATATATTTT.

This chain joins TRBV29-1 and TRBJ1-5, with no clear D. V was clipped by 4 bases and J by 4 bases, with 14 bases between them. The CDR3 is 14 residues long. Germline CDR1 reads SQVTM; CDR2 reads ANQGSEA. This CDR3 is CSVGFASSNQPQHF. For the CDR3, the DNA is TGCAGCGTTGGGTTTGCGTCATCGAATCAGCCCCAGCATTTT.

The V and J genes are TRBV4-1 and TRBJ1-1; 7 positions agree with TRBD1. This CDR3 is built from 15 residues. Germline values: CDR1 MGHRA, CDR2 YSYEKL. V lost 4 bases to trimming and J lost 3 bases; unmatched junction nucleotides: 8. In DNA form, the CDR3 reads TGCGCCAGCAGCCCCACAGGGGTTTTGGACACTGAAGCTTTCTTT. It is translated as CASSPTGVLDTEAFF.

V usage is TRBV2 and J usage is TRBJ2-2; no firm D call. Germline loops: CDR1 SNHLY, CDR2 FYNNEI. With 8 bases removed from V and 4 bases from J, the gap between germline ends came to 11 bases. CDR3 size: 13 residues. As DNA, the CDR3 is TGTGCCAGCTCCCGTGAGTCCACCGGGGAGCTGTTTTTT. Translation: CASSRESTGELFF.

The gene calls are TRBV13 and TRBJ1-2, with D perhaps TRBD1 (5 bases). The V end lost 6 bases, the J end lost 9 bases, and 20 bases lay between the germline ends. The CDR3 spans 14 residues. CDR1 and CDR2 (germline): PRHDT, FYEKMQ (reference sequence). Written as DNA, the CDR3 is TGTGCCAGCAGAGACCGGGGGAACCCTAAGAGCTACACCTTC. Protein sequence: CASRDRGNPKSYTF.

The rearrangement joins TRBV5-4 to TRBJ2-7; tentatively, D is TRBD1 (5 bases). Trimming removed 2 bases from V and 6 bases from J, with 15 bases in between. The CDR3 contains 14 residues. The germline V gene has CDR1 SGHNT and CDR2 YYREEE (reference sequence). The CDR3 sequence is CASSLPYSRGEQYF. CDR3 DNA: TGTGCCAGCAGCTTACCATACAGTAGGGGCGAGCAGTACTTC.

This chain joins TRBV12-3 or TRBV12-4 and TRBJ2-1; D ambiguous. V was trimmed by 8 bases and J by 5 bases, leaving 13 bases between them. This CDR3 spans 13 amino acids. Here the CDR3 DNA reads TGTGCCAGCGGGATAGACTCGAACAATGAGCAGTTCTTC. Translation: CASGIDSNNEQFF.

The rearrangement links TRBV7-2 to TRBJ2-7; D possibly corresponds to TRBD2 (6 bases). The V and J ends lost 2 bases and 4 bases respectively, with 15 bases between them. Germline V gives CDR1 SGHTA, CDR2 FQGNSA. The CDR3 has 15 amino acids. The CDR3 DNA follows: TGTGCCAGCAGCTTAAGTTCCCAGGGAGGTTACGAGCAGTACTTC. It translates to CASSLSSQGGYEQYF.

This clone has just one count. The chain combines TRBV5-8 with TRBJ2-7; the D is unclear. The DNA end is a closer match to TRBJ2-5, so the J assignment may be wrong. The CDR3 totals 11 residues. CDR1 and CDR2 from the germline V gene are SGHTS and YDEGEE. DNA of the CDR3: TGTGCCAGCAGCTTGATCCAGACCCAGTACTTC. This translates into CASSLIQTQYF.

The chain joins TRBV14 to TRBJ2-5; no reliable D call. Germline V gene sequence: CDR1 SGHDN, CDR2 FVKESK. The CDR3 is 14 residues long. V lost 5 bases, J lost 1 base, and 11 bases lay in between. The CDR3 region is CASSFRHTQETQYF. Here the CDR3 DNA reads TGTGCCAGCAGCTTCCGACATACCCAAGAGACCCAGTACTTC.

The chain uses TRBV15 and TRBJ2-7; D gene uncertain. Germline V lookup: CDR1 LNHNV, CDR2 YYDKDF (reference sequence). CDR3 length equals 15 residues. Trimming pared 0 bases from V and 3 bases from J, leaving 12 bases between. The CDR3 reads CATSRDPNNFYEQYF. The CDR3 region has the DNA TGTGCCACCAGCAGAGACCCCAACAACTTCTACGAGCAGTACTTC.

Notes on this clone: The junction departs from the called germline gene at one end, perhaps through a read error. The V and J genes are TRBV6-1 and TRBJ2-7, with D perhaps matching TRBD1 or TRBD2 (7 bases each). Looked up from germline, CDR1 is MNHNS and CDR2 is SASEGT. This CDR3 has 16 residues. CDR3 loop: CASIETHRGGGSEQYF. The CDR3 DNA sequence: TGTGCCAGCATTGAAACCCACAGGGGAGGGGGAAGCGAGCAGTACTTC.

The sample holds one count of this clone. The J gene is TRBJ2-3, the V gene TRBV12-5; no definite D call. Germline V gene data show CDR1 as LGHNT and CDR2 as FRNRAP. Trimming cost V 0 bases and J 1 base, with 8 bases left between them. CDR3 length: 15 amino acids. CDR3 amino acids: CASGLVRVGTDTQYF. The CDR3 region has the DNA TGTGCTAGTGGTTTGGTACGAGTAGGCACAGATACGCAGTATTTT.

The table lists this clone with a count of one. J is TRBJ2-3 and V is TRBV19; 12 bases are a match to TRBD2. Germline CDR1 is LNHDA and CDR2 is SQIVND (reference sequence). V was clipped by 10 bases and J by 1 base; unmatched bases: 6. The CDR3 covers 15 residues. The CDR3 nucleotides read TGTGCCACTCTAGCGGGGGGGCTGGGCACAGATACGCAGTATTTT. It encodes CATLAGGLGTDTQYF.

V usage is TRBV18 and J usage is TRBJ1-2; D perhaps matches TRBD1 (6 bases). The V gene's germline CDR1 is KGHSH and CDR2 LQKENI. V was clipped by 5 bases and J by 0 bases, with 13 bases between them. The CDR3 spans 15 residues. DNA of the CDR3: TGTGCCAGCTCAGAACAAGGACAGTCTAACTATGGCTACACCTTC. Amino acids: CASSEQGQSNYGYTF.

The rearrangement joins TRBV5-6 to TRBJ1-1; D not certain. The ends were cut back, 3 bases at V and 5 bases at J, with 11 bases in the middle. Germline assignment: CDR1 SGHDT and CDR2 YYEEEE. CDR3 length: 13 residues. DNA for the CDR3: TGTGCCAGCAGCTACGACTGGGGTACTGAAGCTTTCTTT. This translates into CASSYDWGTEAFF.

The V and J genes are TRBV25-1 and TRBJ2-1; the D gene could be TRBD1 or TRBD2 (7 bases each). With 7 bases removed from V and 5 bases from J, the gap between germline ends came to 18 bases. Looked up from germline, CDR1 is MGHDK and CDR2 is SYGVNS. The CDR3 contains 15 residues. The CDR3 protein is CASTRGEGANNEQFF. CDR3 DNA: TGTGCCAGCACCCGAGGGGAGGGGGCTAACAATGAGCAGTTCTTC. The full variable domain, rest sourced from reference TRBV25-1 and TRBJ2-1, is EADIYQTPRYLVIGTGKKITLECSQTMGHDKMYWYQQDPGMELHLIHYSYGVNSTEKGDLSSESTVSRIRTEHFPLTLESARPSHTSQYLCASTRGEGANNEQFFGPGTRLTVL.

CDR3 in DNA: TGTGCCAGCAGCTTAGACGGTTGGCTAGCGGGTGGGGTGAATGAGCAGTTCTTC. Protein sequence: CASSLDGWLAGGVNEQFF. The V gene is TRBV11-2, the J gene TRBJ2-1; 8 nucleotides align to TRBD2. Germline CDR1 SGHAT, CDR2 FQNNGV. CDR3 size: 18 residues. Unmatched junction bases numbered 14, after V lost 0 bases and J lost 7 bases.

The rearrangement links TRBV7-2 to TRBJ2-7, with TRBD2 matching 8 bases. CDR3 length: 15 residues. The germline V gene has CDR1 SGHTA and CDR2 FQGNSA. J was trimmed by 2 bases and V by 1 base; bases with no gene match: 4. CDR3 in DNA: TGTGCCAGCAGCTTAGGAAGCGGGAGCCCCTACGAGCAGTACTTC. It is translated as CASSLGSGSPYEQYF.